One sample yielded the 15 T cell receptor beta chains listed below, sequenced in a study of cytomegalovirus exposure and HLA in healthy donors. Primers: 60 Vbeta forward and 13 Jbeta reverse. Sequencing used immunoSEQ multiplex PCR; TCRdb keeps in-frame clones, though not all of them. Of about 140,000 clones listed, around 80% are singletons. The sequenced sample was PBMCs. The source of these receptors is a young man in good health and CMV-seropositive.

The V call is TRBV4-1, the J call TRBJ1-5, with 7 nucleotides matching TRBD1. Germline trimming cut 0 bases from V and 1 base from J; bases unmatched to any gene: 3. This CDR3 spans 16 amino acids. Germline V gene data show CDR1 as MGHRA and CDR2 as YSYEKL. CDR3 region: CASSQEETGSNQPQHF. The CDR3 DNA reads TGCGCCAGCAGCCAAGAAGAGACAGGGAGCAATCAGCCCCAGCATTTT.

Written as DNA, the CDR3 is TGCGCCAGCAGCTTGAGCGGGGGCTCTGAAGCTTTCTTT. This gives the protein CASSLSGGSEAFF. V gene TRBV5-1 combines with J gene TRBJ1-1; weak D call: TRBD1 (6 bases). CDR3 length: 13 residues. The V end lost 1 base, the J end lost 6 bases, and 10 bases lay between the germline ends. Per the germline V gene, CDR1 is SGHRS and CDR2 is YFSETQ.

This chain connects TRBV15 to TRBJ2-5; 13 bases are a match to TRBD2. Germline V lookup: CDR1 LNHNV, CDR2 YYDKDF (reference sequence). The length of the CDR3 is 16 residues. The V gene end was trimmed by 2 bases and the J gene end by 5 bases; junction bases not matched to a gene: 5. The CDR3 spells CATSRRTSGSGETQYF. As DNA, the CDR3 is TGTGCCACCAGCAGAAGGACTAGCGGGAGTGGGGAGACCCAGTACTTC.

The chain has TRBV14 and TRBJ1-1; 9 bases align to TRBD1. The germline V gene encodes CDR1 SGHDN and CDR2 FVKESK. The V gene end was trimmed by 4 bases and the J gene end by 5 bases; junction bases not matched to a gene: 8. There are 15 residues in the CDR3. CDR3 in amino acids: CASSPGWDRVTEAFF. In DNA, the CDR3 is TGTGCCAGCAGCCCGGGGTGGGACAGGGTTACTGAAGCTTTCTTT.

This chain uses TRBV5-1 with TRBJ2-1, with no clear D. V lost 1 base to trimming and J lost 0 bases, with 8 bases between them. CDR3 size: 15 residues. Per germline, CDR1 SGHRS and CDR2 YFSETQ. The CDR3 protein is CASSLITASYNEQFF. CDR3 bases: TGCGCCAGCAGCTTGATAACTGCCTCCTACAATGAGCAGTTCTTC. Combining the CDR3 with reference TRBV5-1 and TRBJ2-1 gives the whole variable domain KAGVTQTPRYLIKTRGQQVTLSCSPISGHRSVSWYQQTPGQGLQFLFEYFSETQRNKGNFPGRFSGRQFSNSRSEMNVSTLELGDSALYLCASSLITASYNEQFFGPGTRLTVL.

A single count supports this clone. The rearrangement uses TRBV28 and TRBJ2-1; TRBD2 agrees at 7 bases. Trimming cost V 3 bases and J 8 bases; bases outside gene matches: 7. Germline V gives CDR1 MDHEN, CDR2 SYDVKM. This CDR3 is 14 amino acids long. CDR3 DNA: TGTGCCAGCAGTTTCAGCGGGATTGGGGATGAGCAGTTCTTC. This gives the protein CASSFSGIGDEQFF. The variable domain in full, with the rest retrieved from reference TRBV28 and TRBJ2-1, is DVKVTQSSRYLVKRTGEKVFLECVQDMDHENMFWYRQDPGLGLRLIYFSYDVKMKEKGDIPEGYSVSREKKERFSLILESASTNQTSMYLCASSFSGIGDEQFFGPGTRLTVL.

The chain uses TRBV14 and TRBJ2-7; D uncertain. The CDR3 contains 14 residues. The germline V and J ends were trimmed by 1 base and 0 bases, with 7 bases remaining between them. Germline V gene sequence: CDR1 SGHDN, CDR2 FVKESK. CDR3 sequence reads: CASSQGWSSYEQYF. CDR3 in DNA: TGTGCCAGCAGCCAAGGGTGGAGCTCCTACGAGCAGTACTTC.

V usage is TRBV27 and J usage is TRBJ1-1; weak D call: TRBD1 (5 bases). This CDR3 is 13 amino acids long. V dropped 3 bases and J dropped 4 bases, with 9 bases sitting between them. Looked up from germline, CDR1 is MNHEY and CDR2 is SMNVEV (reference sequence). The CDR3 DNA sequence: TGTGCCAGCAGTTTGGGGGAGGGCACTGAAGCTTTCTTT. This gives the protein CASSLGEGTEAFF.

V is TRBV5-1 and J is TRBJ2-5; 7 bases line up with TRBD1. V lost 2 bases to trimming and J lost 9 bases; unmatched junction nucleotides: 4. The CDR3 sequence is 12 residues long. Looked up from germline, CDR1 is SGHRS and CDR2 is YFSETQ. The chain's CDR3 is CASSFGQGAQYF. The CDR3 nucleotides read TGCGCCAGCAGCTTCGGTCAGGGGGCCCAGTACTTC.

The rearrangement uses TRBV5-1 and TRBJ2-3, with D possibly matching TRBD2 (5 bases). Trimming stripped 1 base from V and 2 bases from J, with 11 bases between. The CDR3 totals 15 residues. In germline, CDR1 is SGHRS, CDR2 YFSETQ. The DNA of the CDR3 is TGCGCCAGCAGCTTGTATAGCGCCTCCACAGATACGCAGTATTTT. This translates into CASSLYSASTDTQYF. Based on the CDR3 plus reference TRBV5-1 and TRBJ2-3, the full variable domain is KAGVTQTPRYLIKTRGQQVTLSCSPISGHRSVSWYQQTPGQGLQFLFEYFSETQRNKGNFPGRFSGRQFSNSRSEMNVSTLELGDSALYLCASSLYSASTDTQYFGPGTRLTVL.

The CDR3 sequence: CASSFDRGRYTEAFF. In nucleotides, the CDR3 is TGTGCCAGCAGTTTTGACAGGGGGAGGTACACTGAAGCTTTCTTT. The chain is built from TRBV2 and TRBJ1-1, with 9 bases identical to TRBD1. CDR3 size: 15 residues. Germline assignment: CDR1 SNHLY and CDR2 FYNNEI. J gave up 3 bases and V 5 bases, and 7 bases lay outside the gene matches.

This clone was seen once. This rearrangement joins TRBV28 to TRBJ2-7; D is possibly TRBD1 (5 bases). CDR1 MDHEN and CDR2 SYDVKM come from the germline V gene. The germline V and J ends were trimmed by 5 bases and 2 bases, with 10 bases remaining between them. The CDR3 totals 13 residues. CDR3 sequence (DNA): TGTGCCAGCAGTCGGACATCTACCTACGAGCAGTACTTC. Protein product: CASSRTSTYEQYF.

The chain uses TRBV6-5 and TRBJ2-7; 7 nucleotides align to TRBD2. Germline CDR1 reads MNHEY; CDR2 reads SVGAGI. Trimming took 2 bases from V and 3 from J; bases not matched to a gene: 7. This CDR3 is 15 amino acids long. The CDR3, as DNA: TGTGCCAGCAGTTACGGGAGGGTGGGGGGCTACGAGCAGTACTTC. Translating it yields CASSYGRVGGYEQYF.

CDR3 residues: CASSYSTRGPGELFF. The CDR3 nucleotides are TGTGCCAGCAGTTACTCGACCAGGGGGCCCGGGGAGCTGTTTTTT. The chain links TRBV6-5 to TRBJ2-2; 8 positions match TRBD1. CDR1 is MNHEY, CDR2 SVGAGI, per germline. V lost 0 bases, J lost 6 bases, and 3 bases stayed unmatched. This CDR3 comprises 15 residues.

The chain employs TRBV6-5 and TRBJ2-7; 7 positions match TRBD1. The J segment lost 5 bases and the V segment lost 3 bases, leaving 10 bases of the junction unmatched. This CDR3 has 15 residues. Germline V lookup: CDR1 MNHEY, CDR2 SVGAGI. CDR3 loop: CASSYSRTGVHEQYF. DNA for the CDR3: TGTGCCAGCAGTTATTCGCGCACAGGGGTCCACGAGCAGTACTTC.